The clone carrying this T cell receptor beta chain was recorded a few times. The data were obtained in a study of immune characterization of retroperitoneal liposarcoma. This CDR3 is built from 17 residues. After removal of 2 bases from V and 6 bases from J, the junction contained 12 bases not matched to a gene. Germline V gene sequence: CDR1 SGHVS, CDR2 FNYEAQ. TCRdb ran MiXCR on the PCR reads and lists one entry per CDR3 protein. The sample includes approximately 10,000 distinct CDR3 sequences, 37% seen only once; the top ten take 20% to 25%. The TCR originated in a male donor with retroperitoneal liposarcoma. The chain is built from TRBV7-6 and TRBJ2-3; 9 nucleotides agree with TRBD2. The sequenced sample consisted of tumor tissue. The CDR3 DNA reads as TGTGCCAGCAGCTTAATAGAGGTACTAGCGGGTAATGATACGCAGTATTTT. It codes for CASSLIEVLAGNDTQYF.